This TCR beta chain was profiled in a study of T-cell memory formation after mild COVID-19. Many counts were recorded for this clonotype. Its antigen is not known. The CDR3 loop spans 13 amino acids. V shed 5 bases and J shed 6 bases, with 12 bases lying between them. Germline V gene sequence: CDR1 MNHEY, CDR2 SVGAGI. Study-wide results and limits: In second-wave clones peaking day 37, SARS-CoV-2 specificity remained unconfirmed. Some clones that responded turned up in pre-infection memory, which suggests that cross-reactive memory joined in.

With constant-segment primers, 5'RACE yielded cDNA libraries of TCR alpha and TCR beta that carried sample barcodes and UMIs. Each CDR3 protein gets one entry after TCRdb re-called the 5' RACE reads with MiXCR. The repertoire holds 250,000 to 300,000 distinct CDR3 sequences, with about 17% as singletons. This TCR derives from a man in his late teens or twenties who had mild COVID-19 (a few samples of this study predate the infection). Cell type and time point are not known. What was sequenced was PBMCs or a T cell subset sorted from them (not recorded which). J is TRBJ2-3 and V is TRBV6-5; the D is unclear. CDR3 nucleotide sequence: TGTGCCAGCAGTCACATACGGCAGGATACGCAGTATTTT. It translates to CASSHIRQDTQYF.